This T cell receptor (beta chain) emerged from a study of blood T cell repertoires in COVID-19. The CDR3 is 13 amino acids. V was clipped by 5 bases and J by 0 bases, with 8 bases between them. Germline values: CDR1 SGHDT, CDR2 YYEEEE. Original processing notes: Amplification of reference gene primers was used by the study to estimate nucleated cell counts. TCRdb's copy holds only in-frame clones and misses some; the assay was immunoSEQ multiplex PCR. V, J and clone size are those of that table, while D and trimming were read from the DNA. The table records around 140,000 clones, 84% of them present only once.

The chain links TRBV5-6 to TRBJ1-1; D is uncertain. The sample comprised peripheral blood. The source of this sequence is a human donor in a cohort sampled during active COVID-19. CDR3 DNA: TGTGCCAGCAGTTACCAGTTGAACACTGAAGCTTTCTTT. Amino acids: CASSYQLNTEAFF.